This record looks at one T cell receptor (beta chain) sequence and its context. The target antigen is unknown. The entry originates in a study of cytomegalovirus exposure and HLA in healthy donors. Despite likely unrecorded immune exposures, the donors were nominally healthy at the time of sampling. From germline, CDR1 is MDHEN and CDR2 SYDVKM. There are 12 residues in the CDR3. Trimming took 4 bases from V and 5 from J, leaving 6 bases between them. It was with 60 Vbeta and 13 Jbeta primers that the PCR ran. Some clones are missing from TCRdb's copy, which holds only in-frame ones; the method was immunoSEQ multiplex PCR. The profile shows under 200,000 clones, around four fifths of them singletons. Study-wide results and caveats: In a later analysis, CMV-associated beta chains were mostly HLA-associated, it appeared.

The sequence was collected from a man aged 18 to 35 in good health and CMV-seronegative. Material for sequencing was PBMCs. The J gene is TRBJ1-5, the V gene TRBV28; no clear D. The CDR3 region is CASSSQYQPQHF. The CDR3 DNA is TGTGCCAGCAGTTCCCAGTATCAGCCCCAGCATTTT.